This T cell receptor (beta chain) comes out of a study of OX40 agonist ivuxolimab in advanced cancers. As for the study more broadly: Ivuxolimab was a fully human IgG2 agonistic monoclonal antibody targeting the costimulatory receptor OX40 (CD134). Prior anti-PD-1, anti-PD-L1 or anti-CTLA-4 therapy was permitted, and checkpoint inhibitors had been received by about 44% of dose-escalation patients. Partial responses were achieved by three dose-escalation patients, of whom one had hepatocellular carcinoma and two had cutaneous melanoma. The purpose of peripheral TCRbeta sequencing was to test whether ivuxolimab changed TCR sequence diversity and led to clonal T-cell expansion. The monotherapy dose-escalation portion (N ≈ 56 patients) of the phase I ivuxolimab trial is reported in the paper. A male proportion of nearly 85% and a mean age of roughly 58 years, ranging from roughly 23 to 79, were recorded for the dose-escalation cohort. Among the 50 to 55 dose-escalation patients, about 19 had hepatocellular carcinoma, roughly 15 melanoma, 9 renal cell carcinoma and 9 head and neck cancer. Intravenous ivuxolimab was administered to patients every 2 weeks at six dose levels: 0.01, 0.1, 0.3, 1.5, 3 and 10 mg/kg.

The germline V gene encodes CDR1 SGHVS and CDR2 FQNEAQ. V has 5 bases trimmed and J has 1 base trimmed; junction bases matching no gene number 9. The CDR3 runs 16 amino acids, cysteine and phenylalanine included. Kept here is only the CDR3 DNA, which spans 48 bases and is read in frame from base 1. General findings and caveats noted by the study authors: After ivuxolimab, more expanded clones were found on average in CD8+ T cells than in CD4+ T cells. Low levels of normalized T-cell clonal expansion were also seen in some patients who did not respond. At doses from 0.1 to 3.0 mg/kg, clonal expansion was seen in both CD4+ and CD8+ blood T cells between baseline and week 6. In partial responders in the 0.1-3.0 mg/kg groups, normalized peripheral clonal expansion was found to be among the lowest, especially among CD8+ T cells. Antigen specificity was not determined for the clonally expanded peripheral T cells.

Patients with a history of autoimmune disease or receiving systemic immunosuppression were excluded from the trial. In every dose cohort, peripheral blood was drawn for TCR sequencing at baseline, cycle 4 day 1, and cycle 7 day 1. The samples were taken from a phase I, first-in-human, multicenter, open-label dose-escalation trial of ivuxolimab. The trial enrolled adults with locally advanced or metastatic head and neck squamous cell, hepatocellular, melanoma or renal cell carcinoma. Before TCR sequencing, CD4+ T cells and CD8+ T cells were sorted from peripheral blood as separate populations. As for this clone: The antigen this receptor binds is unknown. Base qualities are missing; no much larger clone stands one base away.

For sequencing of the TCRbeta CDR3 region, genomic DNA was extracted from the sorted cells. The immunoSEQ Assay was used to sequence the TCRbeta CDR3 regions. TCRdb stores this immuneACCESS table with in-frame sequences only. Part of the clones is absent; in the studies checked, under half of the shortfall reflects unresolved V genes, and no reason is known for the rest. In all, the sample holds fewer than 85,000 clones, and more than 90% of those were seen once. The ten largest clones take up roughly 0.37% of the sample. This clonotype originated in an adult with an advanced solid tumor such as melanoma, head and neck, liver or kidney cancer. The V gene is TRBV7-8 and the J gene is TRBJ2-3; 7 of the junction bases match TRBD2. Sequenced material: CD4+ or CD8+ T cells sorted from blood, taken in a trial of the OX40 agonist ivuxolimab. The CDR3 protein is CASSPRAGGGTDTQYF. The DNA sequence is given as TGTGCCAGCAGCCCACGGGCTGGGGGGGGCACAGATACGCAGTATTTT.